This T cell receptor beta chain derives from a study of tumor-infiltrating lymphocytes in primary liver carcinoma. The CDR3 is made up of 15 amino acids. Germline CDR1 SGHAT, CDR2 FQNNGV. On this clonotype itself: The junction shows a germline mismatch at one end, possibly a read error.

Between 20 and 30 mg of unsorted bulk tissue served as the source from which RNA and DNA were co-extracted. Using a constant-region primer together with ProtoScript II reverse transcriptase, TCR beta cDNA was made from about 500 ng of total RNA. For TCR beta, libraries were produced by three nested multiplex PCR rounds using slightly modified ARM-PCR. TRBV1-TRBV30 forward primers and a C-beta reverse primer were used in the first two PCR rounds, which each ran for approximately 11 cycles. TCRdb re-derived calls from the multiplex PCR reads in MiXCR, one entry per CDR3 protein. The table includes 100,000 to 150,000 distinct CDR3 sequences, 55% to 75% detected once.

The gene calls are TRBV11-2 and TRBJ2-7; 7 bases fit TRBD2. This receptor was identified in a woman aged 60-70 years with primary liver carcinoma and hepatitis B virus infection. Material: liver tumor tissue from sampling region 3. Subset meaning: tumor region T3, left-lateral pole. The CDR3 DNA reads TGTGCCGGCAGCACTGGGACGGGGGGCTCCTACGAGCAGTACTTC. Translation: CAGSTGTGGSYEQYF.